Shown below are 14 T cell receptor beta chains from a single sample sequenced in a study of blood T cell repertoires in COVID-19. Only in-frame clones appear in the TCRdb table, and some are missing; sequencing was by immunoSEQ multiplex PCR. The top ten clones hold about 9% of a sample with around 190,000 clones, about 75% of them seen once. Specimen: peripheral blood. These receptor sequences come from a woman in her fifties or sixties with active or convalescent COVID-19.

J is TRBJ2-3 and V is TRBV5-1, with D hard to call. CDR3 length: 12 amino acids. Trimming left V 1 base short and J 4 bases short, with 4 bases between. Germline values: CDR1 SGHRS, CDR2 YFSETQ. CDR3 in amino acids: CASSLISDTQYF. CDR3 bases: TGCGCCAGCAGCTTGATCTCAGATACGCAGTATTTT.

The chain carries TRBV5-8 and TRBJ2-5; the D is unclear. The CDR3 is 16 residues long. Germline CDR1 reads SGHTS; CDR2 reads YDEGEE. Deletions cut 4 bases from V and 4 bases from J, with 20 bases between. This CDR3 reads CASSELRVDRRETQYF. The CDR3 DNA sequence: TGTGCCAGCAGCGAGCTCCGGGTCGATCGGAGAGAGACCCAGTACTTC.

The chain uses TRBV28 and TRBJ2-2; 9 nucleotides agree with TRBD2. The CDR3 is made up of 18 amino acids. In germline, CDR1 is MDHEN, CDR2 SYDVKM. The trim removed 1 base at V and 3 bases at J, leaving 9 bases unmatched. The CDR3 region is CASSLSLTLAGYTGELFF. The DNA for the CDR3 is TGTGCCAGCAGTTTATCCCTAACCCTAGCGGGGTACACCGGGGAGCTGTTTTTT.

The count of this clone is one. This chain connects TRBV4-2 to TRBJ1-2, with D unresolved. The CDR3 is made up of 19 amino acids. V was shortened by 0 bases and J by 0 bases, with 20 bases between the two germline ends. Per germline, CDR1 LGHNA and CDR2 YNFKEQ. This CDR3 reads CASSQEGRAARIPNYGYTF. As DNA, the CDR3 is TGTGCCAGCAGCCAAGAGGGCCGAGCCGCCCGGATTCCTAACTATGGCTACACCTTC.

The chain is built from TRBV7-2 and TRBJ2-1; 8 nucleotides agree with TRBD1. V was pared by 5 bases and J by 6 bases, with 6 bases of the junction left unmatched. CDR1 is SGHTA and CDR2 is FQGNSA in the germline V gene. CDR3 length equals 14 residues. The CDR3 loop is CASSQLTGGNEQFF. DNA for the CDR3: TGTGCCAGCAGCCAATTAACAGGGGGCAATGAGCAGTTCTTC.

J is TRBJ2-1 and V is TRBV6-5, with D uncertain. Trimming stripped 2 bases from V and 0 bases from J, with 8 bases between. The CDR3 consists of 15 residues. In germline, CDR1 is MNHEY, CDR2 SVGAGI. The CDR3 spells CASSYRESSYNEQFF. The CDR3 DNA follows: TGTGCCAGCAGTTACCGTGAGAGCTCCTACAATGAGCAGTTCTTC.

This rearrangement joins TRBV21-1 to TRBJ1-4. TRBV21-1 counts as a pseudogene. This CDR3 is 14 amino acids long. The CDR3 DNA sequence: TGTGCCAGCAGCTCACAGGGAGGGGGTGAAAAACTGTTTTTT. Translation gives CASSSQGGGEKLFF.

CDR3 residues: CASSSATADMETQYF. CDR3 sequence (DNA): TGTGCCAGCAGTTCCGCCACTGCCGATATGGAGACCCAGTACTTC. This sequence joins TRBV28 and TRBJ2-5, with D unclear. From germline, CDR1 is MDHEN and CDR2 SYDVKM. V was cut by 4 bases and J by 5 bases, with 17 bases left in between. This CDR3 spans 15 amino acids.

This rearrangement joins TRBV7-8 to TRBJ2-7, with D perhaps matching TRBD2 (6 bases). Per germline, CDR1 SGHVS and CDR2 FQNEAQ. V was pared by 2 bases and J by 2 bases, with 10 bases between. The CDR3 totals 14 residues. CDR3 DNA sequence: TGTGCCAGCAGCTTAAGGGACTCCCCCTACGAGCAGTACTTC. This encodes CASSLRDSPYEQYF.

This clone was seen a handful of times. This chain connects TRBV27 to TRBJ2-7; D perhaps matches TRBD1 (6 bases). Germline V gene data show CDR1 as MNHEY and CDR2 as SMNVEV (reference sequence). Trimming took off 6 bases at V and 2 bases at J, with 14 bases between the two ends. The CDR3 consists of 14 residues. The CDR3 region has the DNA TGTGCCAGCAGACCCCCGACAGGCCCCTACGAGCAGTACTTC. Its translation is CASRPPTGPYEQYF.

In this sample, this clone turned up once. Here the CDR3 reads CASSQGVLGNTIYF. Written as DNA, the CDR3 is TGTGCCAGCAGCCAAGGAGTATTGGGAAACACCATATATTTT. The chain joins TRBV7-6 to TRBJ1-3; no definite D call. CDR3 length: 14 amino acids. Trimming pared 5 bases from V and 4 bases from J, leaving 12 bases between. Per germline, CDR1 SGHVS and CDR2 FNYEAQ. The variable domain in full, completed from reference TRBV7-6 and TRBJ1-3, reads GAGVSQSPRYKVTKRGQDVALRCDPISGHVSLYWYRQALGQGPEFLTYFNYEAQQDKSGLPNDRFSAERPEGSISTLTIQRTEQRDSAMYRCASSQGVLGNTIYFGEGSWLTVV.

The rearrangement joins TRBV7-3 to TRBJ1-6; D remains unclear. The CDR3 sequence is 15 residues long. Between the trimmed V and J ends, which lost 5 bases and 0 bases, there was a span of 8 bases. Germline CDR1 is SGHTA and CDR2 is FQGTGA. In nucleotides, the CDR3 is TGTGCCAGCAGCCTCCGCAGCTCCTATAATTCACCCCTCCACTTT. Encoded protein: CASSLRSSYNSPLHF.

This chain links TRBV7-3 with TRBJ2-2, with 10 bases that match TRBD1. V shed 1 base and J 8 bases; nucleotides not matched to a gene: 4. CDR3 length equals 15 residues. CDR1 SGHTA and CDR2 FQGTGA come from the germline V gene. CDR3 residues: CASSLRGQGSGELFF. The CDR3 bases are TGTGCCAGCAGCTTAAGGGGACAGGGGTCGGGGGAGCTGTTTTTT.

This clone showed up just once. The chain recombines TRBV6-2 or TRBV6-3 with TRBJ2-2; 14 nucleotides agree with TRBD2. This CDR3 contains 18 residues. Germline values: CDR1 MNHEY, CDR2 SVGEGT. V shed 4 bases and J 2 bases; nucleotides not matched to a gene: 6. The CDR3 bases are TGTGCCAGCAGTTTCCCGACTAGCGGGGGGGTAAACACCGGGGAGCTGTTTTTT. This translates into CASSFPTSGGVNTGELFF.